This entry features one T cell receptor (beta chain) sequence. The ends lost 5 bases at V and 2 bases at J; junction bases unmatched: 11. The CDR3 runs 17 residues. Germline assignment: CDR1 MNHEY and CDR2 SMNVEV (reference sequence). The sample comes from a study of OX40 agonist ivuxolimab in advanced cancers. Profiled with immunoSEQ multiplex PCR; TCRdb holds only in-frame clones, not every one. This sample has approximately 20,000 clones, with around 78% found just once. The sample was CD4+ or CD8+ T cells sorted from blood, taken in a trial of the OX40 agonist ivuxolimab. The sequence was collected from an adult with an advanced solid tumor such as melanoma, head and neck, liver or kidney cancer. V and J are TRBV27 and TRBJ2-7; 11 bases line up with TRBD2. CDR3 sequence (DNA): TGTGCCAGCAGTCCGAGTATTAGCGGGAGGGCGGCCTACGAGCAGTACTTC. This sequence encodes CASSPSISGRAAYEQYF.